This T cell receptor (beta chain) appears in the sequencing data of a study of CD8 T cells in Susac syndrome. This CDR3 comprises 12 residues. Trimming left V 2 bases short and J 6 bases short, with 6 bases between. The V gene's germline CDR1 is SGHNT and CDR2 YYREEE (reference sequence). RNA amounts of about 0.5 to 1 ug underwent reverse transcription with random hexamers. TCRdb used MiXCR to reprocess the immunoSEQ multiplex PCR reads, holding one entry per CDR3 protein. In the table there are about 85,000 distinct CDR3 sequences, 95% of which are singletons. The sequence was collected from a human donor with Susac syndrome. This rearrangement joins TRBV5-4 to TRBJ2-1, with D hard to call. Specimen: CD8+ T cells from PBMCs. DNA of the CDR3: TGTGCCAGCAGCTTTGTTGGCAATGAGCAGTTCTTC. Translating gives CASSFVGNEQFF.